Below, 18 T cell receptor beta chains from the same sample are listed, as sequenced in a study of blood T cells in healthy people across ages. It was with a sample-barcoded 5' primer and a J-beta primer mix that a second PCR of about 7 to 12 cycles was run. One entry per CDR3 protein results from TCRdb running MiXCR on the 5' RACE reads. Of 700,000 to 850,000 distinct CDR3 sequences listed, around 36% are singletons. Sequenced material: blood. The receptors originated from a young man in good health.

The chain carries TRBV5-1 and TRBJ2-7; 10 bases agree with TRBD2. Germline V gene lookup returns CDR1 SGHRS and CDR2 YFSETQ. V was clipped by 1 base and J by 0 bases; unmatched bases: 1. The CDR3 is 15 amino acids. CDR3 sequence reads: CASSLTSGDSYEQYF. The CDR3 nucleotides read TGCGCCAGCAGCTTGACTAGCGGGGACTCCTACGAGCAGTACTTC.

This clonotype was picked up a small number of times. J is TRBJ2-6 and V is TRBV20-1; 10 nucleotides line up with TRBD1. The junction had 5 bases not matched to a gene; V was cut back by 0 bases and J by 0 bases. CDR3 size: 18 residues. Germline CDR1 DFQATT, CDR2 SNEGSKA (reference sequence). CDR3 region: CSARERDRGISGANVLTF. Written as DNA, the CDR3 is TGCAGTGCTAGAGAGCGGGACAGGGGAATCTCTGGGGCCAACGTCCTGACTTTC.

The table lists this clonotype with a few counts. The gene calls are TRBV4-3 and TRBJ2-1; TRBD1 matches at 7 bases. The germline CDR1 and CDR2 sequences are LGHNA and YSLEER. V dropped 6 bases and J dropped 4; count of bases not matched to a gene: 9. This CDR3 contains 15 residues. The CDR3 nucleotides read TGCGCCAGCAGTAGGGGGCTAGCCGTATACAATGAGCAGTTCTTC. This encodes CASSRGLAVYNEQFF.

About this clonotype: At one boundary the junction diverges from the germline segment, which might be a read error. This chain connects TRBV12-3 or TRBV12-4 to TRBJ2-1, with 11 nucleotides matching TRBD2. CDR3 size: 15 residues. CDR3 DNA: TGTGCCAGCAGAATTAGCGGGGGGGCCCGAAATGGGCAGTTCTTC. This gives the protein CASRISGGARNGQFF.

This chain joins TRBV12-3 or TRBV12-4 and TRBJ2-2; 7 nucleotides agree with TRBD1. The trim removed 1 base at V and 0 bases at J, leaving 8 bases unmatched. The CDR3 is made up of 18 amino acids. The CDR3 DNA follows: TGTGCCAGCAGTTTAGAATTGAAGGGGGCGGCGAACACCGGGGAGCTGTTTTTT. Translating it yields CASSLELKGAANTGELFF.

This clonotype showed up just a few times. The genes are TRBV14 and TRBJ2-3, with a possible D match to TRBD2 (5 bases). Trimming stripped 4 bases from V and 3 bases from J, with 17 bases between. The CDR3 loop spans 16 amino acids. CDR1 is SGHDN, CDR2 FVKESK, per germline. The CDR3 protein is CASSLIGVRGTDTQYF. DNA of the CDR3: TGTGCCAGCAGCCTGATTGGGGTACGAGGGACAGATACGCAGTATTTT.

The V and J genes are TRBV9 and TRBJ1-1; 8 bases map to TRBD1. The germline gives CDR1 SGDLS, CDR2 YYNGEE. The CDR3 totals 12 residues. Trimming cost V 3 bases and J 10 bases; bases outside gene matches: 5. The CDR3 region has the DNA TGTGCCAGCAGCGGCAGGGGGCAGGGAGCTTTCTTT. Amino acid sequence: CASSGRGQGAFF.

The chain carries TRBV29-1 and TRBJ1-4; weak D call: TRBD1 (5 bases). The germline V gene has CDR1 SQVTM and CDR2 ANQGSEA. The CDR3 length is 12 residues. Trimming shortened V by 4 bases and J by 7 bases, and 10 bases separated the two germline ends. The CDR3 here is CSVAQGGEKLFF. DNA for the CDR3: TGCAGCGTTGCCCAGGGAGGTGAAAAACTGTTTTTT.

This clonotype appeared a few times. This sequence joins TRBV5-1 and TRBJ2-7, with 9 nucleotides matching TRBD1. J lost 5 bases, V lost 0 bases, and 9 bases had no gene match. Per germline, CDR1 SGHRS and CDR2 YFSETQ. The CDR3 covers 16 residues. The CDR3 DNA reads TGCGCCAGCAGCTTGGCCTTTGGACAGGGGCCGGACGAGCAGTACTTC. Translating gives CASSLAFGQGPDEQYF.

This clonotype was counted only a few times. The chain has TRBV7-9 and TRBJ1-2; D is uncertain. The CDR3 totals 13 residues. The V end lost 2 bases, the J end lost 7 bases, and 11 bases lay between the germline ends. The germline gives CDR1 SEHNR, CDR2 FQNEAQ (reference sequence). The CDR3 spells CASSLSLDSGYTF. DNA for the CDR3: TGTGCCAGCAGCTTAAGTTTGGATTCTGGCTACACCTTC.

The chain carries TRBV20-1 and TRBJ2-3, with 9 bases fitting TRBD2. With 1 base clipped from V and 2 bases from J, the junction kept 13 bases outside the gene matches. This CDR3 contains 18 residues. Germline CDR1 DFQATT, CDR2 SNEGSKA (reference sequence). CDR3 coding DNA: TGCAGTGCTAGAGTTGGTTTGGCCAGCGGGGGGTACACAGATACGCAGTATTTT. Its protein product is CSARVGLASGGYTDTQYF.

This clonotype was observed a few times. The chain joins TRBV5-1 to TRBJ2-1; no clear D. Germline loops: CDR1 SGHRS, CDR2 YFSETQ. The length of the CDR3 is 14 residues. With 0 bases removed from V and 9 bases from J, the gap between germline ends came to 13 bases. The CDR3 here is CASSLAQTNSEQFF. The CDR3 DNA sequence: TGCGCCAGCAGCTTGGCGCAGACAAACAGTGAGCAGTTCTTC.

This clonotype was recorded a few times. The V call is TRBV5-1, the J call TRBJ2-1, with no clear D. V lost 0 bases, J lost 0 bases, and 7 bases lay in between. Germline values: CDR1 SGHRS, CDR2 YFSETQ. There are 15 residues in the CDR3. CDR3 coding DNA: TGCGCCAGCAGCTTGGCGGCTTACTCCTACAATGAGCAGTTCTTC. The encoded protein is CASSLAAYSYNEQFF.

This chain uses TRBV6-5 with TRBJ2-1, with TRBD2 identical over 7 bases. The CDR3 sequence is 19 residues long. The V and J ends lost 0 bases and 2 bases, in that order; junction bases with no gene match: 13. The V gene's germline CDR1 is MNHEY and CDR2 SVGAGI. The CDR3 reads CASSYSIRPSGATYNEQFF. CDR3 in DNA: TGTGCCAGCAGTTACTCGATACGGCCCAGCGGGGCCACCTACAATGAGCAGTTCTTC.

Many counts were recorded for this clonotype. CDR3 residues: CASSPSAGGAWGYTF. In nucleotides, the CDR3 is TGCGCCAGCAGCCCCTCGGCAGGGGGCGCGTGGGGCTACACCTTC. The chain is built from TRBV4-1 and TRBJ1-2; TRBD1 aligns across 8 bases. V lost 4 bases and J lost 8; bases outside the gene matches: 12. This CDR3 is 15 amino acids long. From germline, CDR1 is MGHRA and CDR2 YSYEKL.

V is TRBV10-3 and J is TRBJ1-1, with TRBD1 identical over 10 bases. The length of the CDR3 is 13 residues. CDR1 and CDR2 from the germline V gene are ENHRY and SYGVKD. The V segment lost 10 bases and the J segment 5 bases; nucleotides outside the gene matches: 7. CDR3 DNA sequence: TGTGCCAGCGGGACAGGGGAGGGGACTGAAGCTTTCTTT. Protein product: CASGTGEGTEAFF.

As to this clonotype: A read error may be the cause here, since a much bigger clone is one base away. The chain carries TRBV10-3 and TRBJ1-2, with D possibly matching TRBD1 (5 bases). Germline V gives CDR1 ENHRY, CDR2 SYGVKD. The CDR3 covers 14 residues. The V end was cut by 4 bases, the J end by 6 bases, with 15 bases between. As DNA, the CDR3 is TGTGCCATCAGTGCCGGGGCGGGGGTAAATGGCTACACCTTC. Protein product: CAISAGAGVNGYTF.

The chain links TRBV2 to TRBJ2-7; D ambiguous. There are 12 residues in the CDR3. Germline values: CDR1 SNHLY, CDR2 FYNNEI. Deletions cut 8 bases from V and 7 bases from J, with 15 bases between. Here the CDR3 DNA reads TGTGCCAGCGAAAACTCTTACAATGAGCAGTACTTC. Translation gives CASENSYNEQYF.